These 26 T cell receptor beta chains originate from one sample sequenced in a study of persistence of HIV-infected CD4 T cells. These TCRs' antigens remain unknown. Sequencing used immunoSEQ version 4 in survey mode. Profiled with immunoSEQ multiplex PCR; TCRdb holds only in-frame clones, not every one. This sample carries tens of thousands of clones, 75% to 85% of them seen once, and the ten largest clones take 3%. Cells were stimulated with CMV-infected fibroblast lysates at roughly 10 ug/mL. CD40L/CD69 double-negative CD45RO-high memory CD4+ T cells were collected. The input for sequencing was CD4+ T cells sorted from PBMCs after approximately 18-hour stimulation, taken from a patient who received antiretroviral therapy. These receptors were collected from an adult man with HIV who was CMV-seropositive.

The chain employs TRBV14 and TRBJ2-1; 8 bases are shared with TRBD1. The CDR3 consists of 17 residues. With 3 bases clipped from V and 2 bases from J, the junction kept 9 bases outside the gene matches. Germline lookup yields CDR1 SGHDN and CDR2 FVKESK. CDR3 sequence: CASSHASPGGTYNEQFF. In DNA form, the CDR3 reads TGTGCCAGCAGCCACGCAAGTCCAGGGGGCACCTACAATGAGCAGTTCTTC.

The gene calls are TRBV30 and TRBJ2-6, with 9 bases matching TRBD1. Germline V gene lookup returns CDR1 GTSNPN and CDR2 SVGIG (reference sequence). The length of the CDR3 is 17 residues. With V trimmed by 1 base and J by 4 bases, 8 bases remained unmatched. In DNA form, the CDR3 reads TGTGCCTGGAGTGCGGGACAGGGATATAGGGGGGCCAACGTCCTGACTTTC. Its translation is CAWSAGQGYRGANVLTF.

CDR3 coding DNA: TGTGCCAGTAGTTCGGGAGCCGTGCACGAGCAGTACTTC. Translation: CASSSGAVHEQYF. This rearrangement joins TRBV19 to TRBJ2-7; a possible D gene is TRBD2 (6 bases). CDR3 length: 13 residues. The V and J ends lost 5 bases and 5 bases respectively, with 13 bases between them. The germline CDR1 and CDR2 sequences are LNHDA and SQIVND (reference sequence).

The V and J genes are TRBV30 and TRBJ2-3, with D possibly being TRBD2 (5 bases). The V gene's germline CDR1 is GTSNPN and CDR2 SVGIG (reference sequence). V shed 4 bases and J shed 2 bases, with 13 bases lying between them. The CDR3 runs to 14 residues. CDR3 loop: CAWKLGRSTDTQYF. Written as DNA, the CDR3 is TGTGCCTGGAAATTGGGGAGATCCACAGATACGCAGTATTTT.

The rearrangement joins TRBV7-3 to TRBJ1-2; no reliable D call. Per germline, CDR1 SGHTA and CDR2 FQGTGA. This CDR3 contains 13 residues. V lost 5 bases and J lost 2, with 9 bases in between. The DNA for the CDR3 is TGTGCCAGCAGCCTCAGTACGAACTATGGCTACACCTTC. Translated: CASSLSTNYGYTF.

This clone showed up just once. The chain uses TRBV10-3 and TRBJ2-7, with 8 bases identical to TRBD2. The CDR3 spans 16 residues. Germline V gives CDR1 ENHRY, CDR2 SYGVKD. The ends lost 4 bases at V and 1 base at J; junction bases unmatched: 9. The CDR3 DNA sequence: TGTGCCATCAGTGTTGGAGCGGGAGCTGCTTCCTACGAGCAGTACTTC. It encodes CAISVGAGAASYEQYF.

V usage is TRBV19 and J usage is TRBJ2-2, with 10 bases that match TRBD1. The CDR3 contains 17 residues. With V trimmed by 0 bases and J by 5 bases, 6 bases remained unmatched. Germline V CDR1 and CDR2: LNHDA, SQIVND (reference sequence). The CDR3 reads CASSIDSGTGVTGELFF. DNA of the CDR3: TGTGCCAGTAGTATAGACTCTGGGACAGGGGTAACCGGGGAGCTGTTTTTT.

This rearrangement joins TRBV6-4 to TRBJ2-1; 10 bases are shared with TRBD2. V shed 6 bases and J 7 bases; nucleotides not matched to a gene: 6. CDR3 length equals 14 residues. Looked up from germline, CDR1 is MRHNA and CDR2 is SNTAGT. The CDR3 region is CASRPSGGGNEQFF. The CDR3, as DNA: TGTGCCAGCAGACCCAGCGGGGGGGGAAATGAGCAGTTCTTC.

This clone was observed a few times. The chain carries TRBV19 and TRBJ1-1, with 9 bases aligning to TRBD1. V dropped 8 bases and J dropped 8; count of bases not matched to a gene: 6. Germline loops: CDR1 LNHDA, CDR2 SQIVND (reference sequence). The CDR3 sequence is 12 residues long. The CDR3 DNA is TGTGCCAGTCGGGACAGGGCCTCAGAAGCTTTCTTT. It translates to CASRDRASEAFF.

This CDR3 reads CASSRAFYNEQFF. In DNA form, the CDR3 reads TGTGCCAGCAGCCGGGCCTTCTACAATGAGCAGTTCTTC. The chain combines TRBV2 with TRBJ2-1; D ambiguous. Germline V gene lookup returns CDR1 SNHLY and CDR2 FYNNEI. The V end lost 6 bases, the J end lost 3 bases, and 9 bases lay between the germline ends. The CDR3 totals 13 residues.

The rearrangement links TRBV2 to TRBJ1-4; D is perhaps TRBD1 (6 bases). The germline CDR1 and CDR2 sequences are SNHLY and FYNNEI. Trimming took off 7 bases at V and 7 bases at J, with 16 bases between the two ends. The CDR3 runs 14 residues. In DNA, the CDR3 is TGTGCCAGCACCATGGGGGGGGCGGGTGAAAAACTGTTTTTT. It specifies CASTMGGAGEKLFF.

The gene calls are TRBV15 and TRBJ1-1; no clear D gene. The germline V gene has CDR1 LNHNV and CDR2 YYDKDF (reference sequence). The CDR3 contains 13 residues. Trimming removed 9 bases at V and 1 base at J, with 12 bases between. The DNA of the CDR3 is TGTGCCACAGCCCGATTCGGGAACACTGAAGCTTTCTTT. This translates into CATARFGNTEAFF.

This clone was counted between two and nine times. V is TRBV19 and J is TRBJ2-3; D ambiguous. This CDR3 comprises 12 residues. The V and J ends lost 4 bases and 2 bases respectively, with 4 bases between them. Germline V gene lookup returns CDR1 LNHDA and CDR2 SQIVND (reference sequence). The CDR3 nucleotides read TGTGCCAGTAGTAAGGACACAGATACGCAGTATTTT. Amino acid sequence: CASSKDTDTQYF.

The rearrangement joins TRBV24-1 to TRBJ2-1; D perhaps matches TRBD1 (6 bases). This CDR3 is 14 amino acids long. Germline V CDR1 and CDR2: KGHDR, SFDVKD. V was clipped by 4 bases and J by 8 bases, with 14 bases between them. The CDR3 is CATSDPTWTDEQFF. The CDR3 DNA follows: TGTGCCACCAGTGACCCCACATGGACAGATGAGCAGTTCTTC.

The DNA of the CDR3 is TGTGCCAGCAGTCCATGGGAGGGCGGGCGAGAGACCCAGTACTTC. Its translation is CASSPWEGGRETQYF. The rearrangement uses TRBV27 and TRBJ2-5, with 7 nucleotides matching TRBD2. CDR1 is MNHEY, CDR2 SMNVEV, per germline (reference sequence). The CDR3 covers 15 residues. V was clipped by 5 bases and J by 4 bases; unmatched bases: 10.

The genes are TRBV30 and TRBJ2-6; D is uncertain. The V end was cut by 4 bases, the J end by 2 bases, with 3 bases between. CDR3 length: 12 amino acids. CDR1 GTSNPN and CDR2 SVGIG come from the germline V gene (reference sequence). CDR3 region: CAWNAGANVLTF. The DNA for the CDR3 is TGTGCCTGGAACGCTGGGGCCAACGTCCTGACTTTC.

V and J are TRBV28 and TRBJ2-6; D unclear. The CDR3 consists of 15 residues. Trimming stripped 5 bases from V and 0 bases from J, with 8 bases between. Per the germline V gene, CDR1 is MDHEN and CDR2 is SYDVKM. As DNA, the CDR3 is TGTGCCAGCAGTCGTGAATACTCTGGGGCCAACGTCCTGACTTTC. Translated, it gives CASSREYSGANVLTF.

V gene TRBV6-2 or TRBV6-3 combines with J gene TRBJ1-1; no firm D call. The CDR3 length is 13 residues. Trimming stripped 6 bases from V and 1 base from J, with 9 bases between. Germline assignment: CDR1 MNHEY and CDR2 SVGEGT. CDR3 in amino acids: CASSFLANTEAFF. CDR3 in DNA: TGTGCCAGCAGCTTCCTGGCGAACACTGAAGCTTTCTTT.

The rearrangement links TRBV30 to TRBJ1-3; D not certain. The CDR3 is 13 residues long. Germline V CDR1 and CDR2: GTSNPN, SVGIG (reference sequence). V shed 0 bases and J shed 3 bases, with 6 bases lying between them. The CDR3 reads CAWSVQIGNTIYF. For the CDR3, the DNA is TGTGCCTGGAGTGTACAGATTGGAAACACCATATATTTT.

The rearrangement links TRBV29-1 to TRBJ2-4, with D perhaps assigned TRBD1 or TRBD2 (5 bases each). V lost 4 bases to trimming and J lost 0 bases, with 25 bases between them. CDR1 is SQVTM and CDR2 is ANQGSEA in the germline V gene. There are 19 residues in the CDR3. In nucleotides, the CDR3 is TGCAGCGTTGTTCCTTGGGTCGGGGCTCCAACCCTAGCCAAAAACATTCAGTACTTC. This gives the protein CSVVPWVGAPTLAKNIQYF. Supplemented by reference TRBV29-1 and TRBJ2-4, the full variable domain reads SAVISQKPSRDICQRGTSLTIQCQVDSQVTMMFWYRQQPGQSLTLIATANQGSEATYESGFVIDKFPISRPNLTFSTLTVSNMSPEDSSIYLCSVVPWVGAPTLAKNIQYFGAGTRLSVL.

This chain uses TRBV18 with TRBJ2-2, with unresolved D. Germline CDR1 and CDR2: KGHSH and LQKENI. The V gene lost 5 bases and the J gene lost 0 bases, with 13 bases spanning the gap. The CDR3 is made up of 16 amino acids. CDR3 sequence reads: CASSAMAAANTGELFF. Written as DNA, the CDR3 is TGTGCCAGCTCAGCAATGGCCGCCGCGAACACCGGGGAGCTGTTTTTT. Filled out from reference TRBV18 and TRBJ2-2, the complete variable domain reads NAGVMQNPRHLVRRRGQEARLRCSPMKGHSHVYWYRQLPEEGLKFMVYLQKENIIDESGMPKERFSAEFPKEGPSILRIQQVVRGDSAAYFCASSAMAAANTGELFFGEGSRLTVL.

The genes are TRBV10-1 and TRBJ1-6, with D tentatively TRBD1 (6 bases). Trimming cost V 4 bases and J 8 bases, with 21 bases left between them. The germline V gene encodes CDR1 WNHNN and CDR2 SYGVQD (reference sequence). The CDR3 sequence is 17 residues long. Here the CDR3 reads CASSGEAKQGEDSPLHF. CDR3 DNA: TGCGCCAGCAGTGGGGAAGCAAAACAGGGAGAGGATTCACCCCTCCACTTT.

This clone came up a few times. The chain uses TRBV7-2 and TRBJ2-6; D is ambiguous. Trimming cost V 5 bases and J 3 bases, with 8 bases left between them. The CDR3 extends over 14 amino acids. Per the germline V gene, CDR1 is SGHTA and CDR2 is FQGNSA. CDR3 coding DNA: TGTGCCAGCAGCCGTCAATATGGGGCCAACGTCCTGACTTTC. Translating it yields CASSRQYGANVLTF.

The V and J genes are TRBV18 and TRBJ2-3; D is unresolved. The CDR3 spans 13 residues. V gave up 1 base and J gave up 3 bases, with 5 bases separating them. Germline loops: CDR1 KGHSH, CDR2 LQKENI. The CDR3 nucleotides are TGTGCCAGCTCACCACGGATTACAGATACGCAGTATTTT. It translates to CASSPRITDTQYF.

This rearrangement joins TRBV6-5 to TRBJ1-2; 12 bases are shared with TRBD1. The CDR3 has 14 residues. After removal of 6 bases from V and 7 bases from J, the junction contained 6 bases not matched to a gene. Germline CDR1 MNHEY, CDR2 SVGAGI. The chain's CDR3 is CASRYRDRGLGYTF. In DNA, the CDR3 is TGTGCCAGCAGATACCGGGACAGGGGGCTTGGCTACACCTTC.

The chain links TRBV4-1 to TRBJ1-5, with a possible D match to TRBD1 (6 bases). The CDR3 spans 15 residues. The germline gives CDR1 MGHRA, CDR2 YSYEKL. V gave up 5 bases and J gave up 3 bases, with 14 bases separating them. CDR3 coding DNA: TGCGCCAGCAGCTCACACACAGGGTACAATCAGCCCCAGCATTTT. Amino acids: CASSSHTGYNQPQHF.